The 11 T cell receptor delta chains below come from one sample, sequenced in a study of gamma-delta T cells after stem cell transplantation. TCRdb reprocessed the RT-PCR reads through CATT. The sample shows fewer than 1,500 delta-chain clones, around 4.9% of them seen only once. The sample consisted of gamma-delta T cells. These receptors all stem from a human donor. It is not recorded whose cells these are; they may come from a transplant donor.

In its sample, this clone was seen a few times. A much larger clone is a single base away; this may be a read error. Other nucleotide sequences in the sample specify the same CDR3. The chain links TRDV1 to TRDJ1, with 9 bases that match TRDD3. There are 19 residues in the CDR3. Germline CDR1 TSWWSYY, CDR2 QGS. Trimming took 2 bases from V and 0 from J; bases not matched to a gene: 13. The CDR3 region is CALGEMGRLGDPYTDKLIF. The CDR3 DNA sequence: TGTGCTCTTGGGGAAATGGGAAGGCTGGGGGATCCGTACACCGATAAACTCATCTTT.

The V and J genes are TRDV2 and TRDJ1, with TRDD3 identical over 9 bases. Trimming took 0 bases from V and 0 from J; bases not matched to a gene: 10. The CDR3 loop spans 18 amino acids. Germline CDR1 is GEAIGNYY and CDR2 is EKD. The CDR3 DNA is TGTGCCTGTGACACCGTGACTGGGGGAGAATCATACACCGATAAACTCATCTTT. Its translation: CACDTVTGGESYTDKLIF.

This clone is deemed large. The same CDR3 also results from other DNA sequences found in this sample. The chain recombines TRDV1 with TRDJ1; 8 bases line up with TRDD3. The J segment lost 5 bases and the V segment lost 4 bases, leaving 18 bases of the junction unmatched. CDR1 is TSWWSYY and CDR2 is QGS in the germline V gene. The length of the CDR3 is 18 residues. The CDR3 coding sequence is TGTGCTCTTGGGGGCATAGGGGTAAGGGGGATAAAAGGAGATAAACTCATCTTT. Encoded protein: CALGGIGVRGIKGDKLIF.

Relative to its sample, this clone is large. The chain uses TRDV1 and TRDJ1, with D perhaps matching TRDD3 (6 bases). Between the trimmed V and J ends, which lost 0 bases and 5 bases, there was a span of 19 bases. Germline V lookup: CDR1 TSWWSYY, CDR2 QGS. The length of the CDR3 is 17 residues. For the CDR3, the DNA is TGTGCTCTTGGGGAACTAGTAGGTTCCCTCCTGGGGGATAAACTCATCTTT. Translated: CALGELVGSLLGDKLIF.

For this clone: Translating this DNA gives a protein that differs at residue 5 from the TCRdb one, which belongs to a much larger clone; a read error is likely, and the protein shown is this translation. The chain has TRDV2 and TRDJ1; possibly TRDD3 for D (6 bases). Trimming pared 3 bases from V and 0 bases from J, leaving 13 bases between. Germline-derived CDR1 and CDR2 are GEAIGNYY and EKD. The CDR3 covers 15 residues. CDR3: CACDAVGGNTDKLIF. As DNA, the CDR3 is TGTGCCTGTGACGCCGTTGGGGGTAACACCGATAAACTCATCTTT.

Turning to this clone: The mismatch at residue 4 between this DNA's translation and the TCRdb protein of a much larger clone likely reflects a read error; the protein shown is translated from the DNA. The V call is TRDV2, the J call TRDJ1, with TRDD3 matching over 11 bases. V lost 5 bases and J lost 0; bases outside the gene matches: 16. Germline CDR1 GEAIGNYY, CDR2 EKD. This CDR3 contains 19 residues. CDR3 sequence (DNA): TGTGCCTGTGGCTCCCTGGGGGATACACCAAGGCTATACACCGATAAACTCATCTTT. Encoded protein: CACGSLGDTPRLYTDKLIF.

In its sample, this clone was seen a few times. A much larger clone lies one base from this, so it may be a read error. The same CDR3 arises from other DNA sequences in this sample as well. The chain joins TRDV1 to TRDJ1; 12 bases map to TRDD3. V lost 0 bases and J lost 0; bases outside the gene matches: 38. Germline lookup yields CDR1 TSWWSYY and CDR2 QGS. The CDR3 length is 29 residues. CDR3 residues: CALGELGLPDPSSRLCTGGYNPHTDKLIF. The CDR3 DNA follows: TGTGCTCTTGGGGAACTTGGCCTTCCCGACCCCAGCTCCAGATTATGCACTGGGGGATACAACCCTCACACCGATAAACTCATCTTT.

This clone is termed large. This specimen includes other DNA sequences encoding the same CDR3. The J gene is TRDJ1, the V gene TRDV1; 13 bases line up with TRDD3. The germline V gene encodes CDR1 TSWWSYY and CDR2 QGS. The V gene end was trimmed by 7 bases and the J gene end by 0 bases; junction bases not matched to a gene: 20. CDR3 length: 21 residues. CDR3 nucleotides: TGTGCTCTTGAACCCTTCCTACCCACGAACTGGGGGATACGCTACACCGATAAACTCATCTTT. It specifies CALEPFLPTNWGIRYTDKLIF.

In the case of this clone: A much larger clone differs from this one at a single base, so this may be a read error. Within the sample, other DNA sequences also encode this same CDR3. The genes are TRDV1 and TRDJ2, with 11 bases that match TRDD3. The CDR3 is made up of 21 amino acids. CDR1 is TSWWSYY, CDR2 QGS, per germline. The CDR3 protein is CALAKRLPLGDTHPLTAQLFF. The CDR3 DNA reads TGTGCTCTTGCCAAAAGGCTTCCCTTGGGGGATACGCACCCTTTGACAGCGCAACTCTTCTTT.

By share, this clone ranks as medium-sized. The V gene is TRDV1, the J gene TRDJ1; TRDD3 agrees at 10 bases. Germline V gives CDR1 TSWWSYY, CDR2 QGS. The CDR3 totals 19 residues. V lost 1 base to trimming and J lost 0 bases; unmatched junction nucleotides: 11. CDR3 nucleotides: TGTGCTCTTGGGGAACGTTTGCAGTGGGGGATACCTTACACCGATAAACTCATCTTT. Residues: CALGERLQWGIPYTDKLIF.

This clone appeared a few times. V usage is TRDV1 and J usage is TRDJ1, with 12 bases identical to TRDD3. This CDR3 region has 23 residues. Germline CDR1 and CDR2: TSWWSYY and QGS. V shed 4 bases and J 0 bases; nucleotides not matched to a gene: 24. In nucleotides, the CDR3 is TGTGCTCTTGGGGTCCCCCTCCCTAGCCCCGACTGGGGGATACCCCCATACACCGATAAACTCATCTTT. Residues: CALGVPLPSPDWGIPPYTDKLIF.